Reported below is one T cell receptor (beta chain). The data were obtained in a study of blood T cell repertoires in COVID-19. Study-wide background: Sites across the United States, Italy and Spain contributed samples from acute and convalescent COVID-19. Sources were T cells, B-cell-depleted T cells, or PBMCs; the material itself was cDNA or gDNA.

Original analysis: Quantification of nucleated cells was approximated via reference gene primer amplification. This table comes from immunoSEQ multiplex PCR, and its TCRdb copy is limited to in-frame clones, with some not included. Clone size and V and J calls were adopted from that table, with D and trimming inferred from the DNA. The repertoire holds around 100,000 clones, with about 88% as singletons. This receptor was obtained from a human donor in a cohort sampled during active COVID-19. The sequenced sample was peripheral blood.

In DNA form, the CDR3 reads TGTGCCAGCAGTTTACGTATTAATGAAAAACTGTTTTTT. Translating gives CASSLRINEKLFF. The rearrangement joins TRBV12-3 or TRBV12-4 to TRBJ1-4; D not certain. V dropped 2 bases and J dropped 4 bases, with 5 bases sitting between them. The CDR3 has 13 amino acids.